The 11 T cell receptor beta chains reported below all come from one sample, sequenced in a study of shared clonotypes between healthy human individuals. In the naive CD8 group, cells lacked CD45RO and were positively selected for CCR7, so terminally differentiated effector memory CD45RA+ cells were left out. The protocol was immunoSEQ multiplex PCR, while the TCRdb copy is restricted to in-frame clones and leaves out a portion. This table holds about 2,200,000 clones, roughly 91% found once. The sample was naive CD8+ T cells from PBMCs. These receptors originate from a young man in good health. Some clones in this sample may be carry-over from other donors' samples.

This clone is a singleton in its sample. The chain combines TRBV13 with TRBJ1-2; D is possibly TRBD1 (5 bases). CDR3 size: 13 residues. Germline V gene lookup returns CDR1 PRHDT and CDR2 FYEKMQ (reference sequence). V lost 6 bases and J lost 0, with 8 bases in between. CDR3 bases: TGTGCCAGCAGTCAGGGAGCTAACTATGGCTACACCTTC. This sequence encodes CASSQGANYGYTF.

The chain is built from TRBV14 and TRBJ1-2, with a possible D match to TRBD1 (6 bases). Germline CDR1 reads SGHDN; CDR2 reads FVKESK. V dropped 2 bases and J dropped 5 bases, with 15 bases sitting between them. The CDR3 is 15 amino acids. In nucleotides, the CDR3 is TGTGCCAGCAGCCAAAGACTCCAGGGGATATATGGCTACACCTTC. Protein product: CASSQRLQGIYGYTF.

As to this clone: Other DNA sequences within the sample encode an identical CDR3. The J gene is TRBJ2-2, the V gene TRBV29-1, with D tentatively TRBD2 (5 bases). The germline CDR1 and CDR2 sequences are SQVTM and ANQGSEA. The CDR3 sequence is 13 residues long. V was pared by 4 bases and J by 1 base, with 7 bases between. CDR3 sequence: CSVVEGNTGELFF. DNA of the CDR3: TGCAGCGTTGTCGAGGGGAACACCGGGGAGCTGTTTTTT.

The V call is TRBV6-5, the J call TRBJ2-2, with D hard to call. This CDR3 spans 16 amino acids. CDR1 and CDR2 from the germline V gene are MNHEY and SVGAGI. V was trimmed by 0 bases and J by 4 bases, leaving 12 bases between them. This CDR3 is CASSYSKGSRTGELFF. CDR3 bases: TGTGCCAGCAGTTACTCGAAGGGTAGCCGCACCGGGGAGCTGTTTTTT.

The rearrangement joins TRBV27 to TRBJ2-3; TRBD1 or TRBD2 may be the D gene (6 bases each). Trimming left V 5 bases short and J 3 bases short, with 21 bases between. The length of the CDR3 is 17 residues. Germline values: CDR1 MNHEY, CDR2 SMNVEV (reference sequence). The CDR3 loop reads CASSLEGGRLTTDTQYF. DNA for the CDR3: TGTGCCAGCAGTCTCGAAGGGGGGAGACTGACGACAGATACGCAGTATTTT.

On this clone: Other DNA sequences within the sample encode an identical CDR3. Written as DNA, the CDR3 is TGTGCCAGCAGTTTTCGTAACACCGGGGAGCTGTTTTTT. It codes for CASSFRNTGELFF. The rearrangement joins TRBV27 to TRBJ2-2; D is uncertain. The CDR3 length is 13 residues. Germline CDR1 reads MNHEY; CDR2 reads SMNVEV (reference sequence). V lost 3 bases and J 2 bases, leaving 4 bases between the germline ends.

The chain has TRBV2 and TRBJ2-6; D might be TRBD2 (5 bases). The V end was cut by 4 bases, the J end by 4 bases, with 14 bases between. The CDR3 loop spans 16 amino acids. Per the germline V gene, CDR1 is SNHLY and CDR2 is FYNNEI. In nucleotides, the CDR3 is TGTGCCAGCAGTGCTCGGGGTTATTCCGGGGCCAACGTCCTGACTTTC. Translating it yields CASSARGYSGANVLTF.

The chain combines TRBV19 with TRBJ2-7, with D perhaps given as TRBD1 or TRBD2 (6 bases each). With 5 bases removed from V and 4 bases from J, the gap between germline ends came to 18 bases. Per the germline V gene, CDR1 is LNHDA and CDR2 is SQIVND (reference sequence). This CDR3 has 15 residues. CDR3 residues: CASSRWGTGAYEQYF. CDR3 in DNA: TGTGCCAGTAGTCGCTGGGGGACGGGGGCTTACGAGCAGTACTTC.

The chain uses TRBV7-9 and TRBJ1-5; D not certain. Germline CDR1 is SEHNR and CDR2 is FQNEAQ (reference sequence). Trimming pared 8 bases from V and 5 bases from J, leaving 10 bases between. The CDR3 consists of 12 residues. This chain's CDR3 is CASRTADQPQHF. The DNA for the CDR3 is TGTGCCAGCCGAACCGCCGATCAGCCCCAGCATTTT. Full variable domain (remainder filled in from reference TRBV7-9 and TRBJ1-5): DTGVSQNPRHKITKRGQNVTFRCDPISEHNRLYWYRQTLGQGPEFLTYFQNEAQLEKSRLLSDRFSAERPKGSFSTLEIQRTEQGDSAMYLCASRTADQPQHFGDGTRLSIL.

This clone was seen only once. The rearrangement uses TRBV4-3 and TRBJ2-5; 11 nucleotides align to TRBD2. The CDR3 runs 18 residues. Germline lookup yields CDR1 LGHNA and CDR2 YSLEER. Trimming removed 4 bases from V and 3 bases from J; junction bases left unmatched: 13. The CDR3 region is CASSRRTSGLGKEETQYF. The DNA for the CDR3 is TGCGCCAGCAGCCGGCGGACTAGCGGGCTGGGGAAAGAAGAGACCCAGTACTTC.

The chain links TRBV5-8 to TRBJ1-1; weak D call: TRBD1 (5 bases). Trimming shortened V by 1 base and J by 4 bases, and 14 bases separated the two germline ends. CDR3 length: 15 residues. Germline V gene data show CDR1 as SGHTS and CDR2 as YDEGEE. The DNA of the CDR3 is TGTGCCAGCAGCTTGTATTGGGGGATGGGCACTGAAGCTTTCTTT. Protein product: CASSLYWGMGTEAFF.